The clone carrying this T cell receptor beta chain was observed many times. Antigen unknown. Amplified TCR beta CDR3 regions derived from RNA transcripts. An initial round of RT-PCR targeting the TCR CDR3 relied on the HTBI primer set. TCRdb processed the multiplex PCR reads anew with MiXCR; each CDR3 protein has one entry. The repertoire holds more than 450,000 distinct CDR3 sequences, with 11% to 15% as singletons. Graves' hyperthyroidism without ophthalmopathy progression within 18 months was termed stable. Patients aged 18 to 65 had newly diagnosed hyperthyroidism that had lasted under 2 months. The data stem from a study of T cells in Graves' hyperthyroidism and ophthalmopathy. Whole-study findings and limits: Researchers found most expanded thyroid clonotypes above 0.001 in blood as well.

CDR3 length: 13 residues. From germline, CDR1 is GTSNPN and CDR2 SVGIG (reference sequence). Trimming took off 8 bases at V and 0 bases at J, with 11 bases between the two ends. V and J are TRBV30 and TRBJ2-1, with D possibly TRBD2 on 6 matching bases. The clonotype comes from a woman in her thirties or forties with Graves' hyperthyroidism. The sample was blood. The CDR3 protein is CALGSLSYNEQFF. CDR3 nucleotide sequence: TGTGCCCTCGGGAGTCTCTCCTACAATGAGCAGTTCTTC.